This is a list of T cell receptor beta chains from one sample in a study of PD-1 blockade in mismatch repair-deficient tumors. Data came from immunoSEQ multiplex PCR; TCRdb stores just in-frame clones and leaves some out. The data contain some 120,000 clones, around nine tenths of them seen just once; the ten biggest clones take up approximately 12%. The sample was peripheral blood, taken just under 74 weeks after starting pembrolizumab. The receptors were sampled from an adult with mismatch repair-deficient cancer. The CDR3 runs from the conserved cysteine through the conserved F or W. Each record gives: J gene, clone size, D gene, V gene, CDR3 length, CDR3 protein, CDR3 DNA. D genes are given only for firm matches. Clone size is stated in some rows and not others, as once, few, many or a class when expanded.

TRBJ2-5 | . | . | TRBV5-1 | 13 | CASSLGGGETQYF | TGCGCCAGCAGCTTGGGCGGGGGCGAGACCCAGTACTTC
TRBJ2-1 | . | TRBD2 | TRBV29-1 | 16 | CSVAGSPSGIGDEQFF | TGCAGCGTAGCCGGCTCGCCTAGCGGGATTGGCGATGAGCAGTTCTTC
TRBJ1-1 | once | TRBD1 | TRBV28 | 15 | CASIPGAGGGTEAFF | TGTGCCAGCATTCCCGGGGCAGGGGGCGGAACTGAAGCTTTCTTT
TRBJ2-1 | . | . | TRBV11-2 | 16 | CASSLEGVRVYNEQFF | TGTGCCAGCAGCTTAGAGGGGGTAAGGGTCTACAATGAGCAGTTCTTC
TRBJ2-1 | once | TRBD1 | TRBV29-1 | 14 | CSVLRDRGYNEQFF | TGCAGCGTCCTCCGGGACAGGGGTTACAATGAGCAGTTCTTC
TRBJ2-3 | . | . | TRBV11-2 | 17 | CASSLLRAVWGTDTQYF | TGTGCCAGCAGCTTACTCCGCGCCGTTTGGGGCACAGATACGCAGTATTTT
TRBJ1-5 | . | . | TRBV18 | 14 | CASSPGGNNQPQHF | TGTGCCAGCTCACCAGGGGGAAACAATCAGCCCCAGCATTTT
TRBJ1-3 | . | . | TRBV28 | 15 | CASIIQGFPGNTIYF | TGTGCCAGCATCATACAGGGATTTCCTGGAAACACCATATATTTT
TRBJ2-3 | . | TRBD2 | TRBV9 | 18 | CASKWGSGRAYSTDTQYF | TGTGCCAGCAAGTGGGGTAGCGGGAGGGCCTATAGCACAGATACGCAGTATTTT
TRBJ1-1 | . | TRBD1 | TRBV5-4 | 13 | CASSWTGSAEAFF | TGTGCCAGCAGCTGGACAGGGAGTGCTGAAGCTTTCTTT
TRBJ2-1 | . | TRBD2 | TRBV4-3 | 16 | CASSPGAASGYNEQFF | TGCGCCAGCAGCCCGGGCGCGGCTAGCGGATACAATGAGCAGTTCTTC
TRBJ1-1 | . | . | TRBV27 | 13 | CASSLLGGSEAFF | TGTGCCAGCAGTTTACTGGGTGGTAGTGAAGCTTTCTTT
TRBJ1-5 | . | . | TRBV7-6 | 14 | CASSSGVSNQPQHF | TGTGCCAGCAGCTCAGGGGTCAGCAATCAGCCCCAGCATTTT
TRBJ2-7 | . | TRBD1 | TRBV7-2 | 14 | CASSPGQGAYEQYF | TGTGCCAGCAGCCCCGGACAGGGGGCCTACGAGCAGTACTTC
TRBJ2-5 | . | . | TRBV7-9 | 13 | CASSLTRPSDQYF | TGTGCCAGCAGCTTAACTAGACCCAGCGACCAGTACTTC
TRBJ1-2 | . | . | TRBV19 | 16 | CASSLSWQAANYGYTF | TGTGCCAGTAGTCTCTCTTGGCAAGCAGCTAACTATGGCTACACCTTC
TRBJ1-4 | . | . | TRBV5-3 | 15 | CARSLNRTVNEKLFF | TGTGCCAGAAGCTTGAACCGGACAGTTAATGAAAAACTGTTTTTT
TRBJ2-5 | . | . | TRBV5-6 | 14 | CASSSDGYQETQYF | TGTGCCAGCAGCTCGGACGGGTACCAAGAGACCCAGTACTTC